The clone carrying this T cell receptor beta chain was recorded a few times. The antigen remains undetermined. The source of the sample is a study of regulatory dendritic cells for organ transplantation. Germline V gene sequence: CDR1 LNHDA, CDR2 SQIVND (reference sequence). This CDR3 contains 11 residues. The ends were cut back, 5 bases at V and 5 bases at J, with 6 bases in the middle. CFSE-labeled sorted T cells met regulatory or mature dendritic cells for four to five days. Memory T cells were CD45RO+, naive were CD45RA+, sorted by FACS. The repertoire was sequenced with immunoSEQ multiplex PCR; TCRdb's copy has only in-frame clones and lacks some. The table lists some 7,800 clones, 65% to 75% of them singletons, with about 3.5% in the top ten.

The chain uses TRBV19 and TRBJ1-1; D gene ambiguous. This TCR was sampled from a human donor in good health. Source material: memory CD4+ T cells from blood cultured with dendritic cells. Subset denoted: CD45RO+ memory T cells. DNA of the CDR3: TGTGCCAGTAGTCTGCAGACTGAAGCTTTCTTT. Residues: CASSLQTEAFF.